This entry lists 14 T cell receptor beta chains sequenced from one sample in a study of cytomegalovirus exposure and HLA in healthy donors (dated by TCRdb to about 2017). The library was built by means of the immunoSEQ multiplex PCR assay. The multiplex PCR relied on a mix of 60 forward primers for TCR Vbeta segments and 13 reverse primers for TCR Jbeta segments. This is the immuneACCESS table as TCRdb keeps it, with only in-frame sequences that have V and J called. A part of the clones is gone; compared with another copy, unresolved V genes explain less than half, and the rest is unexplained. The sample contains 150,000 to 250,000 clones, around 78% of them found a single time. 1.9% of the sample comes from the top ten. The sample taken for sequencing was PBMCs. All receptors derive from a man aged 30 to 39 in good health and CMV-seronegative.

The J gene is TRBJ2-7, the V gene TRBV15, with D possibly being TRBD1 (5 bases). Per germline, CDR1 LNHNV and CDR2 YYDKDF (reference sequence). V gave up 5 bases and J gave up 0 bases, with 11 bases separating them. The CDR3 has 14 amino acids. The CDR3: CATSEDSFSYEQYF. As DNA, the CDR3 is TGTGCCACCAGCGAAGACAGTTTCTCCTACGAGCAGTACTTC.

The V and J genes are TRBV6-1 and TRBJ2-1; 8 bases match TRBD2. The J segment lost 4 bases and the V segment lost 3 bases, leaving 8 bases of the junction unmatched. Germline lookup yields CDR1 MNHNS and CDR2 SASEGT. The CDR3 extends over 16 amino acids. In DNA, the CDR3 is TGTGCCAGCAGTGAGTCGGGAGGGGCACCGTACAATGAGCAGTTCTTC. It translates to CASSESGGAPYNEQFF.

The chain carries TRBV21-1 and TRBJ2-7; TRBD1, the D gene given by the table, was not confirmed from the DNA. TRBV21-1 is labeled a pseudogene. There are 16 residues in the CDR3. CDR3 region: CASSLEVGTAVGEQYF. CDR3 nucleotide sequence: TGTGCCAGCAGTCTAGAAGTCGGGACAGCCGTCGGGGAGCAGTACTTC.

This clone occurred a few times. The CDR3 DNA follows: TGTGCCAGCAGTGTCTTTGGGGCGAATCAGCCCCAGCATTTT. Its protein product is CASSVFGANQPQHF. This chain joins TRBV25-1 and TRBJ1-5; tentatively, D is TRBD1 (5 bases). Germline CDR1 and CDR2: MGHDK and SYGVNS. The length of the CDR3 is 14 residues. V lost 4 bases and J 4 bases, leaving 11 bases between the germline ends.

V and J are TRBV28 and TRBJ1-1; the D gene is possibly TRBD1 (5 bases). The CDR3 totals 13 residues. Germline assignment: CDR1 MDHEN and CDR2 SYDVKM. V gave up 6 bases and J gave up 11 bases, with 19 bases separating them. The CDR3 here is CASRENRRLKAFF. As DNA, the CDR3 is TGTGCCAGCAGGGAGAACAGGCGTTTGAAGGCTTTCTTT. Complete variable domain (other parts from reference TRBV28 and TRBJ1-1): DVKVTQSSRYLVKRTGEKVFLECVQDMDHENMFWYRQDPGLGLRLIYFSYDVKMKEKGDIPEGYSVSREKKERFSLILESASTNQTSMYLCASRENRRLKAFFGQGTRLTVV.

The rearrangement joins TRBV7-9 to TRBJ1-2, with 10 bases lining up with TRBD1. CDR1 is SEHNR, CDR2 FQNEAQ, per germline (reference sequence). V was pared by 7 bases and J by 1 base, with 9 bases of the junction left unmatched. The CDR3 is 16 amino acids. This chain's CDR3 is CASTIGTGAVNYGYTF. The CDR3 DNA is TGTGCCAGCACCATCGGGACAGGGGCTGTTAACTATGGCTACACCTTC.

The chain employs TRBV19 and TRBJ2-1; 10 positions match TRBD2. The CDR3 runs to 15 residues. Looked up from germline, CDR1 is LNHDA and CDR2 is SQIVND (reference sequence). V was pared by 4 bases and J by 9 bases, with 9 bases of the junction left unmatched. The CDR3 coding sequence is TGTGCCAGTAGTAAATGGCTAGCGGGAGATCGTGAGCAGTTCTTC. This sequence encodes CASSKWLAGDREQFF.

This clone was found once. In nucleotides, the CDR3 is TGTGCCAGTAGTATTAGCGGCGGGATCCCCCTTCCCCTCACTGAAGCTTTCTTT. It specifies CASSISGGIPLPLTEAFF. The chain carries TRBV19 and TRBJ1-1, with D hard to call. Deletions cut 3 bases from V and 4 bases from J, with 24 bases between. Germline loops: CDR1 LNHDA, CDR2 SQIVND (reference sequence). The CDR3 covers 18 residues.

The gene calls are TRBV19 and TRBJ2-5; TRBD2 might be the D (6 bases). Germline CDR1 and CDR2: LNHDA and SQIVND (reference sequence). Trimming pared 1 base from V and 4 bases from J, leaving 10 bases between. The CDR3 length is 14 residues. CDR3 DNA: TGTGCCAGTAGTATAGGACTAGTTGCAGAGACCCAGTACTTC. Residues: CASSIGLVAETQYF.

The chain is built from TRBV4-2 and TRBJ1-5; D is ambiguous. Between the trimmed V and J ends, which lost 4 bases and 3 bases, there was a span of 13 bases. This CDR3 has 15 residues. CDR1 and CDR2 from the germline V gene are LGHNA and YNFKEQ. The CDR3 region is CASSPSSEYNQPQHF. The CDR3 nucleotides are TGTGCCAGCAGCCCCTCCTCCGAGTACAATCAGCCCCAGCATTTT.

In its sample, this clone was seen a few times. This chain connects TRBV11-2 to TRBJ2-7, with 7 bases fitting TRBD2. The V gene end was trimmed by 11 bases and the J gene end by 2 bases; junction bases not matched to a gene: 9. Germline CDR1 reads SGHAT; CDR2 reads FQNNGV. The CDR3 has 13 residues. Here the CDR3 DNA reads TGTGCCGGAGGGGAGGGAGGGCCCTACGAGCAGTACTTC. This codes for CAGGEGGPYEQYF.

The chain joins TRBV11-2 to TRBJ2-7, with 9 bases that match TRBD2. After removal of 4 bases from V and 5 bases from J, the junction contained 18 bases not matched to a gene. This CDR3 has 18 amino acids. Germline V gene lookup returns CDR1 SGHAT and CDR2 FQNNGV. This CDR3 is CASSSEGGGGRATHEQYF. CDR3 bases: TGTGCCAGCAGCTCCGAAGGGGGCGGCGGGAGGGCTACCCACGAGCAGTACTTC.

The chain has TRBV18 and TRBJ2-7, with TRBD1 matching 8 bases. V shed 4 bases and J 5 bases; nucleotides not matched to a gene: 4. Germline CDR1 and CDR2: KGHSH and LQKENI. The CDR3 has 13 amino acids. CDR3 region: CASSRTGGNEQYF. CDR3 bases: TGTGCCAGCTCACGCACAGGGGGTAACGAGCAGTACTTC.

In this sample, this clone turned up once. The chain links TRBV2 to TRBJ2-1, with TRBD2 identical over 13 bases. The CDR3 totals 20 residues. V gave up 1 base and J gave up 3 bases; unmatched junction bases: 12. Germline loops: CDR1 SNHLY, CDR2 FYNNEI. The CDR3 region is CASSEVVLGLAGRLYNEQFF. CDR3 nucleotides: TGTGCCAGCAGTGAAGTGGTGTTGGGACTAGCGGGGAGGCTCTACAATGAGCAGTTCTTC. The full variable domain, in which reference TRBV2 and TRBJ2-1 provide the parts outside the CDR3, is EPEVTQTPSHQVTQMGQEVILRCVPISNHLYFYWYRQILGQKVEFLVSFYNNEISEKSEIFDDQFSVERPDGSNFTLKIRSTKLEDSAMYFCASSEVVLGLAGRLYNEQFFGPGTRLTVL.